This TCR beta chain was identified in a study of T cell responses to AZD1222 COVID-19 vaccine. About the research overall: Recipients boosted at about 4 weeks or about 12 weeks are pooled.

The germline V gene encodes CDR1 KGHSH and CDR2 LQKENI. V shed 0 bases and J shed 1 base, with 6 bases lying between them. CDR3 size: 14 residues. Study observations and caveats: Only a handful of AZD1222 recipients were seropositive at baseline. There were repertoire samples only from the period after the peak T cell response. Spike-specific TCR breadth rose after two AZD1222 doses, and depth rose as well.

Sequencing was performed with immunoSEQ multiplex PCR; in TCRdb, only in-frame clones are kept and a portion is missing. The table records 100,000 to 150,000 clones, roughly nine tenths of them present only once. A word on this clone: Its antigen is unidentified.

The sample here was peripheral blood, taken on day 0 of AZD1222 vaccination. The chain employs TRBV18 and TRBJ2-5; no reliable D call. The sequence came from an adult in good health. The DNA for the CDR3 is TGTGCCAGCTCACCACCGAACTTCCAAGAGACCCAGTACTTC. This translates into CASSPPNFQETQYF.